Listed below are T cell receptor beta chains from one sample, sequenced in a study of cytomegalovirus exposure and HLA in healthy donors. Profiled with immunoSEQ multiplex PCR; TCRdb holds only in-frame clones, not every one. Found here are 150,000 to 180,000 clones, more than 70% of them singletons; the top ten hold 5.5% to 6.5%. Sequenced: PBMCs. The source of these receptors is a woman aged 35 to 49 in good health and CMV-seropositive. Each CDR3 is given without its conserved first and last residue. The D gene is left open where the match is weak. Size tells how often a clone was seen (once, few, many) or the class of an expanded clone, and some rows leave it out.

abundance	v_gene	d_gene	j_gene	CDR3aa
.	TRBV28	.	TRBJ1-5	ASSRGGGNQPQH
once	TRBV2	.	TRBJ2-7	ASSQTGFYEQY
.	TRBV25-1	.	TRBJ2-1	ASLRDGEQF
.	TRBV7-9	TRBD2	TRBJ2-1	ASSPRGREDSNEQF
few	TRBV30	TRBD2	TRBJ2-2	AWSPGLAGAGELF
.	TRBV15	TRBD1	TRBJ1-1	ATSRKQGSTEAF
.	TRBV27	.	TRBJ2-3	ATTSSVAGDTQY
.	TRBV27	.	TRBJ2-5	ASSLVPGVKTQY
.	TRBV11-2	TRBD1	TRBJ2-1	ASSSKASGTGGYEQF
.	TRBV7-9	.	TRBJ2-7	ASSLGHGGQFSYEQY